The sequence of this T cell receptor beta chain was determined in a study of brain metastases from non-small cell lung cancer. With 5 bases removed from V and 2 bases from J, the gap between germline ends came to 16 bases. CDR3 length: 15 amino acids. Germline values: CDR1 LNHNV, CDR2 YYDKDF (reference sequence). TCRdb's table, derived via immunoSEQ multiplex PCR, lists solely in-frame clones and lacks some. The table lists about 6,000 clones, roughly 80% of them singletons. This chain connects TRBV15 to TRBJ2-7, with D tentatively TRBD1 or TRBD2 (5 bases each). The specimen was primary lung tumor tissue. The source is a donor at least 40 years old with non-small cell lung cancer. This CDR3 reads CATSPGTLSTYEQYF. For the CDR3, the DNA is TGTGCCACCAGCCCTGGGACCCTGTCAACCTACGAGCAGTACTTC.